The 17 T cell receptor beta chains listed next were all sequenced from one sample in a study of CD8+ T cells in alopecia areata. Treatment denoted: oral pan-JAK inhibitor, 5-10 mg twice daily. Reverse transcription of extracted RNA yielded cDNA, which provided the sequencing template. Libraries were prepared by immunoSEQ multiplex PCR; TCRdb keeps only in-frame clonotypes and omits some of them. The data hold 150,000 to 200,000 clones, with roughly 65% observed a single time. The sequenced sample was CD4+ T cells sorted from blood, obtained at week 4, from a patient treated with tofacitinib. These receptors all come from a human donor with alopecia areata.

The chain has TRBV11-3 and TRBJ2-5; 7 bases fit TRBD2. CDR1 SGHNT and CDR2 YENEEA come from the germline V gene. With 6 bases clipped from V and 5 bases from J, the junction kept 9 bases outside the gene matches. CDR3 length equals 14 residues. The chain's CDR3 is CASSSPGRRETQYF. The CDR3 DNA sequence: TGTGCCAGCAGTTCTCCCGGGAGGAGGGAGACCCAGTACTTC.

The chain employs TRBV5-4 and TRBJ2-3; D ambiguous. This CDR3 has 13 residues. Trimming removed 6 bases from V and 5 bases from J, with 13 bases in between. Per the germline V gene, CDR1 is SGHNT and CDR2 is YYREEE (reference sequence). The CDR3 DNA reads TGTGCCAGCAAGGCCTCCCCGGTAGATACGCAGTATTTT. Translation: CASKASPVDTQYF. The full variable domain, in which reference TRBV5-4 and TRBJ2-3 provide the parts outside the CDR3, is ETGVTQSPTHLIKTRGQQVTLRCSSQSGHNTVSWYQQALGQGPQFIFQYYREEENGRGNFPPRFSGLQFPNYSSELNVNALELDDSALYLCASKASPVDTQYFGPGTRLTVL.

The chain employs TRBV29-1 and TRBJ1-2; possibly TRBD1 for D (6 bases). This CDR3 is 12 amino acids long. V was pared by 6 bases and J by 7 bases, with 15 bases between. The V gene's germline CDR1 is SQVTM and CDR2 ANQGSEA. As DNA, the CDR3 is TGCAGCGTCGCACAGGGCCCCCGTGGCTACACCTTC. Protein product: CSVAQGPRGYTF.

The count of this clone is one. V and J are TRBV30 and TRBJ1-1; D is possibly TRBD1 (6 bases). Germline CDR1 GTSNPN, CDR2 SVGIG (reference sequence). Trimming took off 2 bases at V and 5 bases at J, with 12 bases between the two ends. The CDR3 consists of 13 residues. As DNA, the CDR3 is TGTGCCTGGAGTAAGGGGGGAAGGACTGAAGCTTTCTTT. It specifies CAWSKGGRTEAFF.

V gene TRBV30 combines with J gene TRBJ1-1, with a possible D match to TRBD1 (5 bases). Germline V gene lookup returns CDR1 GTSNPN and CDR2 SVGIG (reference sequence). The ends were cut back, 2 bases at V and 0 bases at J, with 22 bases in the middle. There are 18 residues in the CDR3. The CDR3 nucleotides are TGTGCCTGGAGTACCCGGTGGGGAGGAGGGGACTTGAACACTGAAGCTTTCTTT. This encodes CAWSTRWGGGDLNTEAFF.

This clone was seen a single time. The rearrangement joins TRBV27 to TRBJ1-1; D possibly corresponds to TRBD1 (5 bases). V was pared by 6 bases and J by 5 bases, with 7 bases between. This CDR3 is built from 11 residues. The V gene's germline CDR1 is MNHEY and CDR2 SMNVEV (reference sequence). The CDR3 DNA is TGTGCCAGCAGCAAGGGGACTGAAGCTTTCTTT. Translated: CASSKGTEAFF.

The chain joins TRBV29-1 to TRBJ2-5; TRBD1 or TRBD2 may be the D gene (5 bases each). This CDR3 contains 12 residues. Germline V gene sequence: CDR1 SQVTM, CDR2 ANQGSEA. The V gene lost 7 bases and the J gene lost 5 bases, with 14 bases spanning the gap. CDR3 nucleotides: TGCAGCGCCGGGGACCCGGGGGAGACCCAGTACTTC. Encoded protein: CSAGDPGETQYF. The full variable domain, its missing parts supplied by reference TRBV29-1 and TRBJ2-5, is SAVISQKPSRDICQRGTSLTIQCQVDSQVTMMFWYRQQPGQSLTLIATANQGSEATYESGFVIDKFPISRPNLTFSTLTVSNMSPEDSSIYLCSAGDPGETQYFGPGTRLLVL.

This chain connects TRBV25-1 to TRBJ1-4; D is uncertain. The CDR3 extends over 16 amino acids. The ends were cut back, 1 base at V and 0 bases at J, with 9 bases in the middle. Germline loops: CDR1 MGHDK, CDR2 SYGVNS. As DNA, the CDR3 is TGTGCCAGCAGTGAATTGCGAAGCACAACTAATGAAAAACTGTTTTTT. Its protein is CASSELRSTTNEKLFF.

This clone was found a few times. The rearrangement joins TRBV29-1 to TRBJ2-7; D may be TRBD2 (5 bases). This CDR3 spans 13 amino acids. Germline CDR1 reads SQVTM; CDR2 reads ANQGSEA. Trimming stripped 6 bases from V and 0 bases from J, with 12 bases between. CDR3 sequence (DNA): TGCAGCGTAACGGGGTTTAGCTCCTACGAGCAGTACTTC. This translates into CSVTGFSSYEQYF.

This rearrangement joins TRBV9 to TRBJ2-2, with 8 bases aligning to TRBD2. There are 16 residues in the CDR3. The V gene end was trimmed by 1 base and the J gene end by 6 bases; junction bases not matched to a gene: 8. The germline CDR1 and CDR2 sequences are SGDLS and YYNGEE. CDR3 DNA: TGTGCCAGCAGCGTAAGCTCGGGGGGGCATTCCGGGGAGCTGTTTTTT. Amino acid sequence: CASSVSSGGHSGELFF.

This chain connects TRBV5-1 to TRBJ2-5; TRBD1 matches at 8 bases. The CDR3 is made up of 14 amino acids. After removal of 4 bases from V and 3 bases from J, the junction contained 5 bases not matched to a gene. Germline V gene sequence: CDR1 SGHRS, CDR2 YFSETQ. The CDR3 nucleotides are TGCGCCAGCAGCCATATGACAGGGGAAGAGACCCAGTACTTC. It translates to CASSHMTGEETQYF.

This chain joins TRBV7-2 and TRBJ1-1; 7 nucleotides align to TRBD1. There are 14 residues in the CDR3. Per the germline V gene, CDR1 is SGHTA and CDR2 is FQGNSA. V gave up 3 bases and J gave up 7 bases; unmatched junction bases: 8. The CDR3 nucleotides are TGTGCCAGCAGCTTCCAGGCCGGGACAGTTGAAGCTTTCTTT. Its translation: CASSFQAGTVEAFF.

Only a few counts were recorded for this clone. This sequence joins TRBV5-4 and TRBJ2-3; D gene uncertain. This CDR3 has 14 residues. CDR1 and CDR2 (germline): SGHNT, YYREEE (reference sequence). Trimming took off 4 bases at V and 1 base at J, with 10 bases between the two ends. The CDR3 region has the DNA TGTGCCAGCAGCGGAGTTGTCGGCACAGATACGCAGTATTTT. It yields the protein CASSGVVGTDTQYF.

This clone appeared once. The rearrangement joins TRBV30 to TRBJ1-5; 8 bases align to TRBD1. The CDR3 covers 17 residues. The germline V gene encodes CDR1 GTSNPN and CDR2 SVGIG (reference sequence). V lost 1 base, J lost 2 bases, and 10 bases stayed unmatched. CDR3 in DNA: TGTGCCTGGAGTGGGGATCGACAGGGGATAGGCAATCAGCCCCAGCATTTT. Protein product: CAWSGDRQGIGNQPQHF.

The chain is built from TRBV25-1 and TRBJ2-6; TRBD2 is a possible D gene (5 bases). The CDR3 totals 18 residues. Per the germline V gene, CDR1 is MGHDK and CDR2 is SYGVNS. Trimming stripped 6 bases from V and 0 bases from J, with 18 bases between. The CDR3 DNA follows: TGTGCCAGCAGCCCGAGGGTAGGGCGTCGCTCTGGGGCCAACGTCCTGACTTTC. This gives the protein CASSPRVGRRSGANVLTF. The variable domain in full, completed from reference TRBV25-1 and TRBJ2-6, reads EADIYQTPRYLVIGTGKKITLECSQTMGHDKMYWYQQDPGMELHLIHYSYGVNSTEKGDLSSESTVSRIRTEHFPLTLESARPSHTSQYLCASSPRVGRRSGANVLTFGAGSRLTVL.

V is TRBV6-1 and J is TRBJ2-5, with 9 nucleotides matching TRBD1. Per germline, CDR1 MNHNS and CDR2 SASEGT. This CDR3 is 13 amino acids long. The junction had 2 bases not matched to a gene; V was cut back by 5 bases and J by 4 bases. In nucleotides, the CDR3 is TGTGCCAGCAGTAAGGACAGGGGAGAGACCCAGTACTTC. Translation gives CASSKDRGETQYF.

The rearrangement uses TRBV29-1 and TRBJ2-7, with D possibly being TRBD1 or TRBD2 (5 bases each). V gave up 5 bases and J gave up 5 bases, with 13 bases separating them. Germline CDR1 is SQVTM and CDR2 is ANQGSEA. The CDR3 extends over 12 amino acids. CDR3 nucleotide sequence: TGCAGCGTTCAACCAGGGAGCGACGAGCAGTACTTC. Residues: CSVQPGSDEQYF.